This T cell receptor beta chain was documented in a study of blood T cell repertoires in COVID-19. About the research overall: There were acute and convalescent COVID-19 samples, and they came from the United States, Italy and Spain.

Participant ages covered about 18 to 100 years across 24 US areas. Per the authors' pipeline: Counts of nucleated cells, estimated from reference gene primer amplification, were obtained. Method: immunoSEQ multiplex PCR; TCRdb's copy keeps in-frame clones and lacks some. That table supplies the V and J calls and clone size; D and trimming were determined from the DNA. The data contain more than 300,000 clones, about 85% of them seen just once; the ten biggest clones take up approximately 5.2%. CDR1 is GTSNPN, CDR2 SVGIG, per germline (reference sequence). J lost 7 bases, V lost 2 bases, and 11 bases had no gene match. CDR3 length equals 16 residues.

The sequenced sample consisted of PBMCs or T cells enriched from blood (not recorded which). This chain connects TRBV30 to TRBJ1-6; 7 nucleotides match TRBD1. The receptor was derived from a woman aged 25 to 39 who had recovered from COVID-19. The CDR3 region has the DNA TGTGCCTGGAGTCTTCCGGGACAAGGGGGCAATTCACCCCTCCACTTT. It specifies CAWSLPGQGGNSPLHF.